There are a few counts of the clone carrying this TCR beta chain. Its antigen is not known. V was cut by 1 base and J by 3 bases, with 4 bases left in between. CDR3 length: 12 amino acids. Germline V gene data show CDR1 as SGHAT and CDR2 as FQNNGV. These data belong to a study of CD4+ T cells in melanoma. TCRdb's table, derived via immunoSEQ multiplex PCR, lists solely in-frame clones and lacks some. This table has 110,000 to 150,000 clones, about nine tenths appearing once. Study findings and constraints: CD8+ T cell, macrophage and B cell function reportedly correlated with neoantigen-specific CD4+ T cells. Diverse differentiation states were reported for melanoma neoantigen-specific CD4+ T cells.

The J gene is TRBJ2-7, the V gene TRBV11-2; D is ambiguous. The receptor's source is a human donor with melanoma. The CDR3 region is CASSLAGYEQYF. CDR3 DNA: TGTGCCAGCAGCTTAGCGGGCTACGAGCAGTACTTC.